These 23 T cell receptor beta chains originate from one sample sequenced in a study of T cell responses to AZD1222 COVID-19 vaccine (dated by TCRdb to the early 2020s). Libraries were prepared through the immunoSEQ multiplex PCR assay. The table was pulled from immuneACCESS by TCRdb, which kept in-frame rearrangements only. Such tables lose some clones; where checked, under half of the loss comes from unresolved V genes, and the rest has no known cause. The sample table shows roughly 130,000 clones, and around 89% are seen once. Of the sample, under 4% is held by the ten largest clones. This specimen's time point label, interpreted: baseline before first vaccination. Sequences were derived from peripheral blood, sampled on day 0 of AZD1222 vaccination. All receptors derive from an adult in good health.

The chain combines TRBV28 with TRBJ1-2; 7 positions match TRBD1. CDR3 length equals 15 residues. The ends lost 3 bases at V and 7 bases at J; junction bases unmatched: 11. Germline CDR1 MDHEN, CDR2 SYDVKM. CDR3 nucleotides: TGTGCCAGCAGTTTCGACAGGGCGGTCTATGTTGGCTACACCTTC. It is translated as CASSFDRAVYVGYTF.

The J gene is TRBJ2-7, the V gene TRBV5-5, with D perhaps TRBD1 (5 bases). Trimming left V 2 bases short and J 4 bases short, with 10 bases between. The CDR3 totals 13 residues. Germline values: CDR1 SGHKS, CDR2 YYEKEE (reference sequence). The CDR3 here is CASSFGHPYEQYF. The DNA for the CDR3 is TGTGCCAGCAGCTTCGGACACCCGTACGAGCAGTACTTC.

The CDR3 region has the DNA TGTGCCAGCAGCTTGGGCCAGAGGGAGTTCTATGGCTACACCTTC. This sequence encodes CASSLGQREFYGYTF. The chain couples TRBV5-4 to TRBJ1-2; no clear D gene. This CDR3 is built from 15 residues. Germline V CDR1 and CDR2: SGHNT, YYREEE (reference sequence). V lost 0 bases, J lost 4 bases, and 13 bases lay in between. Full variable domain (remainder filled in from reference TRBV5-4 and TRBJ1-2): ETGVTQSPTHLIKTRGQQVTLRCSSQSGHNTVSWYQQALGQGPQFIFQYYREEENGRGNFPPRFSGLQFPNYSSELNVNALELDDSALYLCASSLGQREFYGYTFGSGTRLTVV.

This sequence joins TRBV27 and TRBJ1-1; possible D gene TRBD1, 5 bases. The CDR3 has 14 amino acids. Trimming removed 3 bases at V and 1 base at J, with 9 bases between. CDR1 is MNHEY and CDR2 is SMNVEV in the germline V gene (reference sequence). CDR3 DNA sequence: TGTGCCAGCAGTTTCCCCGGGGCGAACACTGAAGCTTTCTTT. Translating gives CASSFPGANTEAFF.

The gene calls are TRBV5-6 and TRBJ2-7, with D unclear. Trimming removed 4 bases at V and 3 bases at J, with 11 bases between. Germline V gene lookup returns CDR1 SGHDT and CDR2 YYEEEE. This CDR3 has 13 amino acids. In DNA form, the CDR3 reads TGTGCCAGCAGCCGTGACGTCGGCTACGAGCAGTACTTC. It encodes CASSRDVGYEQYF. Using reference TRBV5-6 and TRBJ2-7 for the parts outside the CDR3, the full variable domain is DAGVTQSPTHLIKTRGQQVTLRCSPKSGHDTVSWYQQALGQGPQFIFQYYEEEERQRGNFPDRFSGHQFPNYSSELNVNALLLGDSALYLCASSRDVGYEQYFGPGTRLTVT.

The chain combines TRBV19 with TRBJ1-1; 8 bases map to TRBD1. Looked up from germline, CDR1 is LNHDA and CDR2 is SQIVND (reference sequence). The CDR3 has 15 residues. V lost 5 bases and J lost 6; bases outside the gene matches: 11. This CDR3 is CASSFQGARASEAFF. In DNA form, the CDR3 reads TGTGCCAGTAGTTTTCAGGGGGCGCGCGCGTCTGAAGCTTTCTTT. The full variable domain, in which reference TRBV19 and TRBJ1-1 provide the parts outside the CDR3, is DGGITQSPKYLFRKEGQNVTLSCEQNLNHDAMYWYRQDPGQGLRLIYYSQIVNDFQKGDIAEGYSVSREKKESFPLTVTSAQKNPTAFYLCASSFQGARASEAFFGQGTRLTVV.

V is TRBV29-1 and J is TRBJ2-1; 10 bases are shared with TRBD1. The germline gives CDR1 SQVTM, CDR2 ANQGSEA. This CDR3 has 17 residues. Trimming at V came to 5 bases and at J to 4 bases, leaving 14 bases not matched to a gene. The CDR3 spells CSVLPYSGQGGYNEQFF. CDR3 coding DNA: TGCAGCGTTCTACCTTATTCTGGACAGGGGGGATACAATGAGCAGTTCTTC.

This sequence joins TRBV28 and TRBJ1-4; possible D gene TRBD1, 5 bases. Trimming pared 6 bases from V and 6 bases from J, leaving 14 bases between. CDR1 is MDHEN, CDR2 SYDVKM, per germline. This CDR3 contains 14 residues. CDR3 in DNA: TGTGCCAGCAGGTGGACGGGGGTCGATGAAAAACTGTTTTTT. Translated: CASRWTGVDEKLFF.

The chain joins TRBV6-2 or TRBV6-3 to TRBJ2-7; 8 nucleotides align to TRBD1. CDR1 MNHEY and CDR2 SVGEGT come from the germline V gene. V shed 5 bases, J shed 0 bases, and the junction held 9 bases outside the gene matches. The CDR3 is 16 residues long. The CDR3 DNA reads TGTGCCAGCAGTCCAATTGGACAGGGACCCTCCTACGAGCAGTACTTC. This translates into CASSPIGQGPSYEQYF.

This clone came up many times. Other DNA sequences of this sample code for an identical CDR3. The genes are TRBV9 and TRBJ2-1, with D perhaps matching TRBD1 or TRBD2 (5 bases each). The CDR3 is 16 residues long. Trimming pared 0 bases from V and 0 bases from J, leaving 10 bases between. CDR1 is SGDLS, CDR2 YYNGEE, per germline. The CDR3 region is CASSVAGTSSYNEQFF. The CDR3, as DNA: TGTGCCAGCAGCGTAGCTGGGACGAGCTCCTACAATGAGCAGTTCTTC.

V usage is TRBV6-5 and J usage is TRBJ2-2, with a tentative D call TRBD2 (6 bases). CDR1 MNHEY and CDR2 SVGAGI come from the germline V gene. The CDR3 runs 12 residues. V gave up 5 bases and J gave up 11 bases, with 12 bases separating them. The CDR3 region is CASSTGLQELFF. The CDR3 nucleotides are TGTGCCAGCAGTACCGGACTACAAGAGCTGTTTTTT.

J is TRBJ2-7 and V is TRBV2; 7 bases map to TRBD2. This CDR3 has 16 residues. V dropped 6 bases and J dropped 3; count of bases not matched to a gene: 14. The germline CDR1 and CDR2 sequences are SNHLY and FYNNEI. In nucleotides, the CDR3 is TGTGCCAGCAGCCCGATGGGTAGCGGGTCTTTCTACGAGCAGTACTTC. This gives the protein CASSPMGSGSFYEQYF.

J is TRBJ2-3 and V is TRBV11-1; D is unclear. Germline assignment: CDR1 SGHAT and CDR2 FQDESV (reference sequence). This CDR3 has 13 amino acids. Trimming took 4 bases from V and 4 from J, leaving 9 bases between them. The CDR3 coding sequence is TGTGCCAGCAGCTCGGGCAGAGCAGATACGCAGTATTTT. It translates to CASSSGRADTQYF. The whole variable domain, remainder taken from reference TRBV11-1 and TRBJ2-3, is EAEVAQSPRYKITEKSQAVAFWCDPISGHATLYWYRQILGQGPELLVQFQDESVVDDSQLPKDRFSAERLKGVDSTLKIQPAELGDSAMYLCASSSGRADTQYFGPGTRLTVL.

This rearrangement joins TRBV30 to TRBJ2-5; possibly TRBD1 for D (5 bases). The CDR3 is 13 residues long. The germline V gene has CDR1 GTSNPN and CDR2 SVGIG (reference sequence). V was cut by 4 bases and J by 5 bases, with 14 bases left in between. The CDR3 protein is CAWTGHSMETQYF. Written as DNA, the CDR3 is TGTGCCTGGACAGGGCACAGTATGGAGACCCAGTACTTC.

The V call is TRBV19, the J call TRBJ1-2; D is unresolved. The V end lost 9 bases, the J end lost 3 bases, and 11 bases lay between the germline ends. This CDR3 has 12 amino acids. Germline V gives CDR1 LNHDA, CDR2 SQIVND (reference sequence). The CDR3 nucleotides are TGTGCCAGCTCCGGCCGCTACTATGGCTACACCTTC. As protein: CASSGRYYGYTF.

V gene TRBV28 combines with J gene TRBJ2-5; the D gene is possibly TRBD1 (6 bases). Per the germline V gene, CDR1 is MDHEN and CDR2 is SYDVKM. V shed 6 bases and J shed 1 base, with 18 bases lying between them. The CDR3 sequence is 16 residues long. CDR3 amino acids: CASSQGTTNPQETQYF. The CDR3 DNA follows: TGTGCCAGCAGCCAGGGGACCACAAACCCCCAAGAGACCCAGTACTTC.

This clone showed up just a few times. The rearrangement joins TRBV6-1 to TRBJ1-6, with a possible D match to TRBD1 (6 bases). CDR1 and CDR2 from the germline V gene are MNHNS and SASEGT. The germline V and J ends were trimmed by 2 bases and 6 bases, with 11 bases remaining between them. CDR3 length: 15 amino acids. The CDR3 DNA reads TGTGCCAGCAGTGAAACCAGGGGTGGTAATTCACCCCTCCACTTT. It translates to CASSETRGGNSPLHF.

The chain couples TRBV4-3 to TRBJ2-4; D ambiguous. V was trimmed by 0 bases and J by 0 bases, leaving 6 bases between them. The CDR3 has 15 amino acids. Germline V gene data show CDR1 as LGHNA and CDR2 as YSLEER. The CDR3 here is CASSQDSGAKNIQYF. The CDR3 DNA sequence: TGCGCCAGCAGCCAAGACTCAGGAGCCAAAAACATTCAGTACTTC.

Comments on this clone: The sample holds other DNA sequences that translate to the same CDR3. The chain has TRBV9 and TRBJ1-3; 7 nucleotides match TRBD1. Trimming cost V 4 bases and J 0 bases; bases outside gene matches: 10. This CDR3 has 17 amino acids. Germline values: CDR1 SGDLS, CDR2 YYNGEE. The CDR3 DNA follows: TGTGCCAGCAGCCTAAGGGACAGTTCTTACTCTGGAAACACCATATATTTT. Residues: CASSLRDSSYSGNTIYF.

The genes are TRBV27 and TRBJ1-3; D possibly corresponds to TRBD1 (6 bases). V shed 1 base and J shed 2 bases, with 15 bases lying between them. This CDR3 region has 17 residues. Germline V CDR1 and CDR2: MNHEY, SMNVEV (reference sequence). CDR3: CASSLWGGARAGNTIYF. The DNA of the CDR3 is TGTGCCAGCAGTTTATGGGGGGGGGCGCGGGCTGGAAACACCATATATTTT.

The J gene is TRBJ1-4, the V gene TRBV6-5; no reliable D call. This CDR3 comprises 13 residues. In germline, CDR1 is MNHEY, CDR2 SVGAGI. Trimming left V 2 bases short and J 8 bases short, with 9 bases between. CDR3 residues: CASSYGGDEKLFF. The CDR3 DNA reads as TGTGCCAGCAGTTACGGAGGAGACGAAAAACTGTTTTTT.

The V gene is TRBV27, the J gene TRBJ2-2, with D possibly matching TRBD2 (6 bases). V lost 7 bases, J lost 7 bases, and 13 bases lay in between. The CDR3 loop spans 13 amino acids. Germline V gene sequence: CDR1 MNHEY, CDR2 SMNVEV (reference sequence). The CDR3 reads CASTPWGVGELFF. CDR3 coding DNA: TGTGCCAGCACCCCTTGGGGGGTCGGGGAGCTGTTTTTT.

V is TRBV5-6 and J is TRBJ1-1; 11 bases agree with TRBD1. Germline-derived CDR1 and CDR2 are SGHDT and YYEEEE. This CDR3 is built from 14 residues. V was clipped by 4 bases and J by 4 bases; unmatched bases: 3. The CDR3 loop reads CASSRDRGSTEAFF. CDR3 nucleotide sequence: TGTGCCAGCAGCAGGGACAGGGGGAGCACTGAAGCTTTCTTT. Variable domain in full (rest from reference TRBV5-6 and TRBJ1-1): DAGVTQSPTHLIKTRGQQVTLRCSPKSGHDTVSWYQQALGQGPQFIFQYYEEEERQRGNFPDRFSGHQFPNYSSELNVNALLLGDSALYLCASSRDRGSTEAFFGQGTRLTVV.